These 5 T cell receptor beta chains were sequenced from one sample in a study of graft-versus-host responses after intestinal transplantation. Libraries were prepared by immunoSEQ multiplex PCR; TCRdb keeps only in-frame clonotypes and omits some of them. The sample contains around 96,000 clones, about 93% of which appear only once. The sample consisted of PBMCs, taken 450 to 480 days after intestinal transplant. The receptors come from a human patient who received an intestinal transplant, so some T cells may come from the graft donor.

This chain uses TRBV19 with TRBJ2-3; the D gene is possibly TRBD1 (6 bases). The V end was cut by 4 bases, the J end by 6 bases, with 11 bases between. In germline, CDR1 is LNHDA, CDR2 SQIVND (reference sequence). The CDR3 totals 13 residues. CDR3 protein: CASSRPQGDTQYF. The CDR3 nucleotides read TGTGCCAGTAGTAGACCTCAGGGGGATACGCAGTATTTT.

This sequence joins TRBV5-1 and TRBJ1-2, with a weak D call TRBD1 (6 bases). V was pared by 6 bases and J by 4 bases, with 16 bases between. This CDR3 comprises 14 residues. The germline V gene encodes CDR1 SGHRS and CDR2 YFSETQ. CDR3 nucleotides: TGCGCCAGCACCGCAGGGGCCCCCACCTATGGCTACACCTTC. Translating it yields CASTAGAPTYGYTF.

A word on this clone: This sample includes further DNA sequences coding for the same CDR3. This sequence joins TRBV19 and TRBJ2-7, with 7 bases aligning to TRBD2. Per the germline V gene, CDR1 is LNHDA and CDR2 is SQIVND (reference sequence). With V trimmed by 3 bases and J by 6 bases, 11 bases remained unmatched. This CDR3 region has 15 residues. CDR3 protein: CASSISSGGSSEQYF. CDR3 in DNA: TGTGCCAGTAGTATTTCTAGCGGTGGATCGAGCGAGCAGTACTTC.

The CDR3 DNA follows: TGTGCCAGTAGTTCGGACGCAGGGGGTGGGAATCAGCCCCAGCATTTT. As protein: CASSSDAGGGNQPQHF. The chain links TRBV19 to TRBJ1-5, with TRBD1 matching over 7 bases. The germline V gene has CDR1 LNHDA and CDR2 SQIVND (reference sequence). The ends lost 5 bases at V and 4 bases at J; junction bases unmatched: 11. The CDR3 has 16 residues. Full variable domain (rest looked up from reference TRBV19 and TRBJ1-5): DGGITQSPKYLFRKEGQNVTLSCEQNLNHDAMYWYRQDPGQGLRLIYYSQIVNDFQKGDIAEGYSVSREKKESFPLTVTSAQKNPTAFYLCASSSDAGGGNQPQHFGDGTRLSIL.

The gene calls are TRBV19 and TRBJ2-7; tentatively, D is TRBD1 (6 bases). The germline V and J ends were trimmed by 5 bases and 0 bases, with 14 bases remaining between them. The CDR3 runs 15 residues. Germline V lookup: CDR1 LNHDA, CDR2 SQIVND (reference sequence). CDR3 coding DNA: TGTGCCAGTAGTGCAGGGGCCCTCTTCTCCTACGAGCAGTACTTC. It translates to CASSAGALFSYEQYF.